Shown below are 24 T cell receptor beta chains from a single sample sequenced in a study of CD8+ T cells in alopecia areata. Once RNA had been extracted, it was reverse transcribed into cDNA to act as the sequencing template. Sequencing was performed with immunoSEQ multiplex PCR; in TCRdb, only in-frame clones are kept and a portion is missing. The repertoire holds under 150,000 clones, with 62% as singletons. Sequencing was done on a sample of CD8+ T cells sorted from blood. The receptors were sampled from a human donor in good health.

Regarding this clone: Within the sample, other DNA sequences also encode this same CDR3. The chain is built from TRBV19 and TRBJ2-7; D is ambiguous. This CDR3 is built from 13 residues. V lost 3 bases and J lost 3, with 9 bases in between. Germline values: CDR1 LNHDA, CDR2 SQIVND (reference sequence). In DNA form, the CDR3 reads TGTGCCAGTAGTATCAGCGTCCTCTACGAGCAGTACTTC. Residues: CASSISVLYEQYF.

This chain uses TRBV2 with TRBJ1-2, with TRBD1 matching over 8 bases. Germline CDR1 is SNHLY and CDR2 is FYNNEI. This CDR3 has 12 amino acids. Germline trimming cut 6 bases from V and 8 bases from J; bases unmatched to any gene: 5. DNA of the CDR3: TGTGCCAGCAGGGACAGGGTGAAGGGCTACACCTTC. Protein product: CASRDRVKGYTF.

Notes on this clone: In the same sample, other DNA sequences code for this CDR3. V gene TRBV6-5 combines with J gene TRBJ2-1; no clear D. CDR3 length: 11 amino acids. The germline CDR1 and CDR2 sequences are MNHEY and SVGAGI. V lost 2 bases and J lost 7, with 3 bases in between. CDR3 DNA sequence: TGTGCCAGCAGTTACGGGAATGAGCAGTTCTTC. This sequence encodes CASSYGNEQFF.

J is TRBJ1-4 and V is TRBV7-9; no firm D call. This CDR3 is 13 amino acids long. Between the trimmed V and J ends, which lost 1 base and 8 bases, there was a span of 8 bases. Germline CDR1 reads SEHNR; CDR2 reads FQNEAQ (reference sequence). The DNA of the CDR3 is TGTGCCAGCAGCTTAGGGAGCATCGAAAAACTGTTTTTT. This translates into CASSLGSIEKLFF.

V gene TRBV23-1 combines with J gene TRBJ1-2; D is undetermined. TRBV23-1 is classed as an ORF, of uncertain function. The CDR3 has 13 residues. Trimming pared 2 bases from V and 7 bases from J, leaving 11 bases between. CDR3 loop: CASSQKVRRGYTF. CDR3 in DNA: TGCGCCAGCAGTCAAAAAGTGAGACGTGGCTACACCTTC.

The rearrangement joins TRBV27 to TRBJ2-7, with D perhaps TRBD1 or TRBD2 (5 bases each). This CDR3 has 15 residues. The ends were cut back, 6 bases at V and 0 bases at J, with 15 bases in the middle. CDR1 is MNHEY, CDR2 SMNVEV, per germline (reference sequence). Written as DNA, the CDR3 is TGTGCCAGCAGGGTGGGACCGTCTAGCTCCTACGAGCAGTACTTC. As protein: CASRVGPSSSYEQYF.

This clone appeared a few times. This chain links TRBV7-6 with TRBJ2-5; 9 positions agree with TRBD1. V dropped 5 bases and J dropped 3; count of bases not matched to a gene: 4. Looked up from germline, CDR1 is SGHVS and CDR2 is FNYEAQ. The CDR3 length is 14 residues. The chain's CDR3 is CASSQRTGEETQYF. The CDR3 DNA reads TGTGCCAGCAGCCAACGGACAGGGGAAGAGACCCAGTACTTC.

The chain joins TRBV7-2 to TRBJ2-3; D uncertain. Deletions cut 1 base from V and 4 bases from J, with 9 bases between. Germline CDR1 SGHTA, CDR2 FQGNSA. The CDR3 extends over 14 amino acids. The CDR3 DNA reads TGTGCCAGCAGCTTAGTAGCCCCGCCAGATACGCAGTATTTT. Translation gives CASSLVAPPDTQYF.

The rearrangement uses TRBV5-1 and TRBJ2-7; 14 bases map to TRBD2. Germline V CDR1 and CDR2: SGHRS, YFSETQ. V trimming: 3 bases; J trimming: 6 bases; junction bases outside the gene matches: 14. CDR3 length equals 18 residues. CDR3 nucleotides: TGCGCCAGCAGCTCAAGGACTAGCGGGAGGCCCCCCCCCTCCGAGCAGTACTTC. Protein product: CASSSRTSGRPPPSEQYF.

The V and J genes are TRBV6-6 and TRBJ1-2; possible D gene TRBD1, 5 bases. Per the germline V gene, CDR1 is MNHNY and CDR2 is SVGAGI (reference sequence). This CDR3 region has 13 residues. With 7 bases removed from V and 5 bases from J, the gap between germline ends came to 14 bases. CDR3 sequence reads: CASITQGGYGYTF. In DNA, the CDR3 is TGTGCCAGCATCACCCAGGGAGGGTATGGCTACACCTTC.

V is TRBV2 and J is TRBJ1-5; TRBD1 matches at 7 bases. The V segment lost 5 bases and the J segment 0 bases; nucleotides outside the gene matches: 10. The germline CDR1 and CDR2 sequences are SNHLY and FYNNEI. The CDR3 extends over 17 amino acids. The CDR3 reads CASSFDRDRASNQPQHF. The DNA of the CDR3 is TGTGCCAGCAGTTTTGACCGGGACAGAGCTAGCAATCAGCCCCAGCATTTT.

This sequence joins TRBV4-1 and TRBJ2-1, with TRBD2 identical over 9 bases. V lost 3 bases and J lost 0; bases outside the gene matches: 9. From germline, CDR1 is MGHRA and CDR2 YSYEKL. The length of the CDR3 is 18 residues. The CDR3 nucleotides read TGCGCCAGCAGCCAGGACCGTAGCGGGAGAAGCTCCTACAATGAGCAGTTCTTC. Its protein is CASSQDRSGRSSYNEQFF.

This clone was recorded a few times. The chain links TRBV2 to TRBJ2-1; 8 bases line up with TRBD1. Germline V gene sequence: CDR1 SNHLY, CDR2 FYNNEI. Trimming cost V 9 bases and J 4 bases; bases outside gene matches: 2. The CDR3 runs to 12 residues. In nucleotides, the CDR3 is TGTGCCAGGGGGACAGGATACAATGAGCAGTTCTTC. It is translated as CARGTGYNEQFF.

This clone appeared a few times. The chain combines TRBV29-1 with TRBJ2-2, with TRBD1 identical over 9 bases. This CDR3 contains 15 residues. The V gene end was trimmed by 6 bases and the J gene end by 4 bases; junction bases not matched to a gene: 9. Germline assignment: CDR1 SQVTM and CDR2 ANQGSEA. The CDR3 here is CSVIARTGVTGELFF. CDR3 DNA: TGCAGCGTGATTGCCCGGACAGGGGTCACCGGGGAGCTGTTTTTT.

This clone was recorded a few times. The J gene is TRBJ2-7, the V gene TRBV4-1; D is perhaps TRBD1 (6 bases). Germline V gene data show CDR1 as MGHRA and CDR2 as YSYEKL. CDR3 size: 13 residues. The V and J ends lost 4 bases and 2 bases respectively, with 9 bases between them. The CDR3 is CASSPGQAYEQYF. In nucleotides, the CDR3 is TGCGCCAGCAGCCCGGGACAAGCCTACGAGCAGTACTTC.

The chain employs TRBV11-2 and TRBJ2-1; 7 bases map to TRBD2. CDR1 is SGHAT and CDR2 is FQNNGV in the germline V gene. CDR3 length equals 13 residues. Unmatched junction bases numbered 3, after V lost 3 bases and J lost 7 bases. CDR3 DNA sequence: TGTGCCAGCAGCTTTGGGACTAAAAATGAGCAGTTCTTC. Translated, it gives CASSFGTKNEQFF.

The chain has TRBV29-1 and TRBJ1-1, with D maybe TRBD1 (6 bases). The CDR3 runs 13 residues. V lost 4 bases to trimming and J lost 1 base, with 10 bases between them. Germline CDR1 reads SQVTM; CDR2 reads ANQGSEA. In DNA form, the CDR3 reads TGCAGCGTTGGACCAGGGGAGAACACTGAAGCTTTCTTT. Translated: CSVGPGENTEAFF.

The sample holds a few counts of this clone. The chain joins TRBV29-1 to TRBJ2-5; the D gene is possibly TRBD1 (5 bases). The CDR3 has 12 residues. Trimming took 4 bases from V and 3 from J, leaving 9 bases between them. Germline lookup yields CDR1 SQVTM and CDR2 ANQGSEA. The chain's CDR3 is CSVADREETQYF. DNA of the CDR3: TGCAGCGTTGCCGACAGAGAAGAGACCCAGTACTTC.

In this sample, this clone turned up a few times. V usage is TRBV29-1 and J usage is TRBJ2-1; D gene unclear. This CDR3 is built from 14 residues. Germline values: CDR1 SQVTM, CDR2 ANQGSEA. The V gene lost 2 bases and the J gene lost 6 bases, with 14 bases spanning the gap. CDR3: CSVETPRMANEQFF. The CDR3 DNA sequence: TGCAGCGTTGAAACCCCGCGCATGGCCAATGAGCAGTTCTTC.

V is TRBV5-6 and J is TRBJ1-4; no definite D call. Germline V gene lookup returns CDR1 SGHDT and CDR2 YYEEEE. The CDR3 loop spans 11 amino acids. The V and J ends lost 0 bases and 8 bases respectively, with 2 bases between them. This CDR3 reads CASSLGEKLFF. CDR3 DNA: TGTGCCAGCAGCTTGGGGGAAAAACTGTTTTTT.

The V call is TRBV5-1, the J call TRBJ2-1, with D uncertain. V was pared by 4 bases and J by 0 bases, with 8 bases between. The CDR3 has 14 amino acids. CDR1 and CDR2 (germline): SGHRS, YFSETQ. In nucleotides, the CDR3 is TGCGCCAGCAGCCCTGATAGCTCCTACAATGAGCAGTTCTTC. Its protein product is CASSPDSSYNEQFF.

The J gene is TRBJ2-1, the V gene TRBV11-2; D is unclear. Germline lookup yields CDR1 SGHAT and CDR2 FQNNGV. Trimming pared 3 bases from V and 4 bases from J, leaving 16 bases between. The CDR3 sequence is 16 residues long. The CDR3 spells CASSLTGGLEYNEQFF. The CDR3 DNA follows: TGTGCCAGCAGCTTGACTGGCGGTCTAGAATACAATGAGCAGTTCTTC.

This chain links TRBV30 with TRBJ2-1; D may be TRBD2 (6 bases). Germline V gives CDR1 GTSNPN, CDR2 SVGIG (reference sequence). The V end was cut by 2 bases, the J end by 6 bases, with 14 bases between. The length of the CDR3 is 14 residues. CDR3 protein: CAWSRVGAGNEQFF. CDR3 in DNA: TGTGCCTGGAGTCGGGTGGGAGCGGGCAATGAGCAGTTCTTC.

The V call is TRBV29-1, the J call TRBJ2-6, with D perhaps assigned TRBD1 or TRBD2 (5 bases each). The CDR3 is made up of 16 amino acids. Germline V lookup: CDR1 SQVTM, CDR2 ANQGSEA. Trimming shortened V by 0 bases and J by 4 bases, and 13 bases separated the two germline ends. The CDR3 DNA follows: TGCAGCGTTGAAGAACGAGGGGTCACAGGGGCCAACGTCCTGACTTTC. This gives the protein CSVEERGVTGANVLTF.